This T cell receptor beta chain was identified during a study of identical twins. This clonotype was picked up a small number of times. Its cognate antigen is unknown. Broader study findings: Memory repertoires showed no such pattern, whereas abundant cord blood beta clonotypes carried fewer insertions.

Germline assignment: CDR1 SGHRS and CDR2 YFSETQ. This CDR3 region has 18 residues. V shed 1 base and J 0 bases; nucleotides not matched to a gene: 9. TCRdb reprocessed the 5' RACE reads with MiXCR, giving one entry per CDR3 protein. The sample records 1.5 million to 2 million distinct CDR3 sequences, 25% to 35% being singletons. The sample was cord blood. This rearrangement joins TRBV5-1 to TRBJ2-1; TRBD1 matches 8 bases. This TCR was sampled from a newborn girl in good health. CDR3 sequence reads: CASSLLRTGPSSYNEQFF. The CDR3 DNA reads TGCGCCAGCAGCTTGTTACGGACAGGGCCTAGCTCCTACAATGAGCAGTTCTTC.